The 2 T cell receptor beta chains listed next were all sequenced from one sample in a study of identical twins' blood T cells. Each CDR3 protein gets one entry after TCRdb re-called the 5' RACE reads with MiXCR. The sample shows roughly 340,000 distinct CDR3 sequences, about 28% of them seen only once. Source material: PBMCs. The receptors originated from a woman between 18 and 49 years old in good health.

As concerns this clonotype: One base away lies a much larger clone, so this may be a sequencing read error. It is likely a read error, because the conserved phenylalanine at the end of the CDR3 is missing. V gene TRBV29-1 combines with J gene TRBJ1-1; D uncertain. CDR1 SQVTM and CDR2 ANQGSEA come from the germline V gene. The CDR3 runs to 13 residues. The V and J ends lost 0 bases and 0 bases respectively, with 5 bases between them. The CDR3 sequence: CSVEDGMNTEAFL. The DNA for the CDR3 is TGCAGCGTTGAAGACGGAATGAACACTGAAGCTTTCCTT.

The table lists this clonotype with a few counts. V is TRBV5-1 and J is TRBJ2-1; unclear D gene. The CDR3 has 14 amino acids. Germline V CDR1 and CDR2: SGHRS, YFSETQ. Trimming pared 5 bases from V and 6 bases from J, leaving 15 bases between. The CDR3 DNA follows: TGCGCCAGCAGTGAATATACTCCTCTCAATGAGCAGTTCTTC. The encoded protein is CASSEYTPLNEQFF.